The clone carrying this TCR beta chain came up many times. TCRdb reprocessed the 5' RACE reads via MiXCR and lists one record per CDR3 protein. The sample yields under 400,000 distinct CDR3 sequences, 11% seen once. The data were obtained in a study of CD8 T cells in ankylosing spondylitis. Germline V CDR1 and CDR2: SGHAT, FQNNGV. CDR3 size: 17 residues. V lost 0 bases to trimming and J lost 0 bases, with 12 bases between them. This sequence was found in a female donor with ankylosing spondylitis or in good health (not recorded which). Material for sequencing was blood, either unsorted or a sorted T cell fraction (not recorded which). The chain couples TRBV11-2 to TRBJ2-4; D uncertain. CDR3 DNA sequence: TGTGCCAGCAGCTTAGATCACAGATCCATAGCCAAAAACATTCAGTACTTC. Translation: CASSLDHRSIAKNIQYF.